The 7 T cell receptor beta chains below were found in one sample sequenced in a study of T cell responses to AZD1222 COVID-19 vaccine. The protocol was immunoSEQ multiplex PCR, while the TCRdb copy is restricted to in-frame clones and leaves out a portion. The table has about 75,000 clones, approximately 89% seen once; the top ten hold approximately 9.1%. Sequences were derived from peripheral blood, sampled 28 days after the second dose of the MenACWY control vaccine. The source is an adult who received the MenACWY meningococcal vaccine as a control.

V and J are TRBV7-9 and TRBJ1-4; the D is unclear. The CDR3 contains 15 residues. The V end lost 1 base, the J end lost 8 bases, and 14 bases lay between the germline ends. Germline loops: CDR1 SEHNR, CDR2 FQNEAQ (reference sequence). The CDR3 loop reads CASSLEDPAGEKLFF. CDR3 sequence (DNA): TGTGCCAGCAGCTTAGAGGACCCCGCTGGGGAAAAACTGTTTTTT.

The chain couples TRBV29-1 to TRBJ1-3, with 7 nucleotides matching TRBD1. The length of the CDR3 is 16 residues. Per germline, CDR1 SQVTM and CDR2 ANQGSEA. The V gene end was trimmed by 7 bases and the J gene end by 0 bases; junction bases not matched to a gene: 12. CDR3 DNA sequence: TGCAGCGCTGGGGAAGGAGGGGGCTACTCTGGAAACACCATATATTTT. Protein: CSAGEGGGYSGNTIYF.

The chain links TRBV5-4 to TRBJ1-2; D perhaps matches TRBD1 (6 bases). The germline V and J ends were trimmed by 9 bases and 4 bases, with 19 bases remaining between them. Germline values: CDR1 SGHNT, CDR2 YYREEE (reference sequence). The CDR3 is made up of 14 amino acids. The DNA for the CDR3 is TGTGCCACGCTTAAGGGGGTACAAGGCTATGGCTACACCTTC. Translated: CATLKGVQGYGYTF.

The chain uses TRBV6-5 and TRBJ2-7; 7 bases line up with TRBD1. The length of the CDR3 is 15 residues. Per germline, CDR1 MNHEY and CDR2 SVGAGI. Unmatched junction bases numbered 9, after V lost 0 bases and J lost 7 bases. This CDR3 reads CASSYSEAGGREQYF. DNA of the CDR3: TGTGCCAGCAGTTACTCAGAGGCAGGGGGTCGGGAGCAGTACTTC.

V usage is TRBV6-5 and J usage is TRBJ1-5, with 10 bases fitting TRBD1. The J segment lost 6 bases and the V segment lost 6 bases, leaving 5 bases of the junction unmatched. Looked up from germline, CDR1 is MNHEY and CDR2 is SVGAGI. The CDR3 is 14 amino acids. The DNA for the CDR3 is TGTGCCAGCAGCGTGGGGACAGGGGCTCAGCCCCAGCATTTT. Protein product: CASSVGTGAQPQHF.

The chain uses TRBV3-1 (or the pseudogene TRBV3-2) and TRBJ1-2; 7 bases fit TRBD1. The V gene end was trimmed by 3 bases and the J gene end by 8 bases; junction bases not matched to a gene: 6. CDR3 size: 13 residues. Germline V gene data show CDR1 as LGHDT and CDR2 as YNNKEL (reference sequence). The CDR3 loop is CASSHRDSLGYTF. The DNA of the CDR3 is TGTGCCAGCAGCCACCGGGACAGCCTAGGCTACACCTTC.

Note on this clone: In the same sample, other DNA sequences code for this CDR3. The V call is TRBV28, the J call TRBJ1-2; D is ambiguous. The CDR3 has 11 amino acids. Germline-derived CDR1 and CDR2 are MDHEN and SYDVKM. V was shortened by 2 bases and J by 2 bases, with 0 bases between the two germline ends. CDR3 amino acids: CASSLNYGYTF. The CDR3 DNA sequence: TGTGCCAGCAGTTTAAACTATGGCTACACCTTC.